Below are 23 T cell receptor beta chains sequenced from a single sample in a study of regulatory T cells in long-lasting Graves disease. iRepertoire HTBI primers and Arm-PCR of CDR3 regions built TCR beta libraries. TCRdb re-called the multiplex PCR reads through MiXCR, storing one row per CDR3 protein. The table shows roughly 510,000 distinct CDR3 sequences, with roughly 15% occurring only once. Time point reported: newly diagnosed GD, antithyroid drugs for less than 3 months. The authors made the TCR library using RNA they extracted from PBMCs. These data were also reused for a study on T cells in Graves' hyperthyroidism and ophthalmopathy.

The starting material was peripheral blood mononuclear cells (PBMCs), obtained at new diagnosis, from a patient treated with antithyroid drugs. Receptor source: a man aged 18 to 30 with Graves disease.

There are many counts of this clonotype. The rearrangement uses TRBV7-8 and TRBJ2-2; TRBD2 agrees at 7 bases. The ends lost 1 base at V and 7 bases at J; junction bases unmatched: 6. The CDR3 contains 15 residues. The germline gives CDR1 SGHVS, CDR2 FQNEAQ. The DNA of the CDR3 is TGTGCCAGCAGCTTAGGGGCTAGCGGAGGCGGGGAGCTGTTTTTT. This sequence encodes CASSLGASGGGELFF.

This clonotype was seen repeatedly, ten times or more. J is TRBJ2-7 and V is TRBV7-9; D gene ambiguous. The CDR3 covers 12 residues. Germline-derived CDR1 and CDR2 are SEHNR and FQNEAQ (reference sequence). Trimming took off 7 bases at V and 3 bases at J, with 10 bases between the two ends. CDR3 in amino acids: CASKREDYEQYF. The CDR3 region has the DNA TGTGCCAGCAAGCGAGAAGACTACGAGCAGTACTTC.

The chain has TRBV11-2 and TRBJ2-1; unclear D gene. The CDR3 runs to 13 residues. The V gene lost 3 bases and the J gene lost 4 bases, with 7 bases spanning the gap. Germline lookup yields CDR1 SGHAT and CDR2 FQNNGV. The CDR3 bases are TGTGCCAGCAGCTTGGCCCAGTACAATGAGCAGTTCTTC. Translating it yields CASSLAQYNEQFF.

This clonotype was detected only a few times. The chain recombines TRBV4-2 with TRBJ1-1; perhaps TRBD1 as D (5 bases). The V end was cut by 3 bases, the J end by 10 bases, with 9 bases between. CDR3 length: 11 amino acids. From germline, CDR1 is LGHNA and CDR2 YNFKEQ. The chain's CDR3 is CASSQGTRAFF. The CDR3 region has the DNA TGTGCCAGCAGCCAGGGGACCCGAGCTTTCTTT.

J is TRBJ1-1 and V is TRBV5-1; D unresolved. With 4 bases removed from V and 6 bases from J, the gap between germline ends came to 13 bases. The CDR3 sequence is 13 residues long. The germline V gene has CDR1 SGHRS and CDR2 YFSETQ. CDR3 DNA: TGCGCCAGCAGCGCGGACGGTCGGGCTGAAGCTTTCTTT. This translates into CASSADGRAEAFF.

This clonotype was observed a handful of times. This sequence joins TRBV7-8 and TRBJ2-5, with D possibly TRBD2 on 6 matching bases. The V gene's germline CDR1 is SGHVS and CDR2 FQNEAQ. Deletions cut 4 bases from V and 7 bases from J, with 13 bases between. This CDR3 comprises 13 residues. The CDR3 sequence: CASSSRTKVTQYF. The CDR3 DNA sequence: TGTGCCAGCAGCTCAAGGACTAAGGTGACCCAGTACTTC.

The chain uses TRBV4-2 and TRBJ2-1; TRBD2 matches at 13 bases. Germline lookup yields CDR1 LGHNA and CDR2 YNFKEQ. The V and J ends lost 2 bases and 5 bases, in that order; junction bases with no gene match: 6. CDR3 length: 17 residues. The CDR3 DNA reads as TGTGCCAGCAGCCAAAGGTCAGGGACTAGCGGGAACAATGAGCAGTTCTTC. It is translated as CASSQRSGTSGNNEQFF.

This clonotype was seen many times. V is TRBV27 and J is TRBJ1-1; D call uncertain. The V end lost 5 bases, the J end lost 0 bases, and 13 bases lay between the germline ends. Germline CDR1 is MNHEY and CDR2 is SMNVEV (reference sequence). The CDR3 length is 15 residues. The CDR3 bases are TGTGCCAGCAGTCCCCGTTTGAGTATGAACACTGAAGCTTTCTTT. It yields the protein CASSPRLSMNTEAFF.

This clonotype was observed many times. The rearrangement joins TRBV24-1 to TRBJ1-2; tentative D call: TRBD1 (6 bases). The V and J ends lost 4 bases and 5 bases respectively, with 10 bases between them. From germline, CDR1 is KGHDR and CDR2 SFDVKD. The CDR3 spans 13 residues. The CDR3 protein is CATSDTDRYGYTF. The CDR3 nucleotides read TGTGCCACCAGTGACACGGACAGATATGGCTACACCTTC.

Details on this clonotype: A read error is likely here: a far larger clone is one base away. J is TRBJ2-5 and V is TRBV28; TRBD2 matches 11 bases. The CDR3 extends over 14 amino acids. Germline assignment: CDR1 MDHEN and CDR2 SYDVKM. The junction had 11 bases not matched to a gene; V was cut back by 6 bases and J by 11 bases. The DNA for the CDR3 is TGTGCCAGCAGGCTTAGCGGGAGGGCCATTGAGCAGTACTTC. This gives the protein CASRLSGRAIEQYF.

In regard to this clonotype: A much larger clone lies a single base off, so this may be a read error. The chain combines TRBV2 with TRBJ2-1; 15 bases line up with TRBD2. CDR1 is SNHLY and CDR2 is FYNNEI in the germline V gene. After removal of 5 bases from V and 9 bases from J, the junction contained 8 bases not matched to a gene. This CDR3 contains 16 residues. The CDR3 sequence is CASSLRGLAGGGEQFF. The DNA for the CDR3 is TGTGCCAGCAGTTTACGGGGACTAGCGGGAGGCGGTGAGCAGTTCTTC. The whole variable domain, remainder taken from reference TRBV2 and TRBJ2-1, is EPEVTQTPSHQVTQMGQEVILRCVPISNHLYFYWYRQILGQKVEFLVSFYNNEISEKSEIFDDQFSVERPDGSNFTLKIRSTKLEDSAMYFCASSLRGLAGGGEQFFGPGTRLTVL.

The chain links TRBV11-3 to TRBJ2-1; 7 bases agree with TRBD1. Trimming at V came to 3 bases and at J to 0 bases, leaving 5 bases not matched to a gene. The V gene's germline CDR1 is SGHNT and CDR2 YENEEA. The CDR3 covers 16 residues. The DNA for the CDR3 is TGTGCCAGCAGCTTCGGGACAGTAAGCTCCTACAATGAGCAGTTCTTC. This sequence encodes CASSFGTVSSYNEQFF.

This clonotype was recorded a few times. The chain couples TRBV7-9 to TRBJ2-5; TRBD1 aligns across 7 bases. The CDR3 spans 15 residues. Germline values: CDR1 SEHNR, CDR2 FQNEAQ (reference sequence). V lost 5 bases to trimming and J lost 6 bases; unmatched junction nucleotides: 12. Written as DNA, the CDR3 is TGTGCCAGCAGCGTCCGGGACAGACCGGACCAGACCCAGTACTTC. Translated: CASSVRDRPDQTQYF.

The gene calls are TRBV10-2 and TRBJ1-1; 8 bases map to TRBD1. CDR1 is WSHSY, CDR2 SAAADI, per germline. This CDR3 has 13 residues. The junction had 4 bases not matched to a gene; V was cut back by 6 bases and J by 4 bases. The DNA for the CDR3 is TGCGCCAGCAGGGACAGGGCCGGCACTGAAGCTTTCTTT. Protein: CASRDRAGTEAFF.

Concerning this clonotype itself: One end of the junction is discordant with germline, which a read error may explain. The chain links TRBV12-3 or TRBV12-4 to TRBJ2-7; D is uncertain. The CDR3 extends over 12 amino acids. CDR3 DNA: TGTGCCGGCAGTCCTCCAACTTACGAGCAGTACTTC. Amino acid sequence: CAGSPPTYEQYF.

This chain uses TRBV19 with TRBJ2-7; tentatively, D is TRBD2 (6 bases). Trimming removed 10 bases at V and 3 bases at J, with 13 bases between. From germline, CDR1 is LNHDA and CDR2 SQIVND (reference sequence). The CDR3 has 12 residues. The CDR3 here is CATSRLGYEQYF. CDR3 sequence (DNA): TGTGCCACTTCCCGACTAGGCTACGAGCAGTACTTC.

The rearrangement joins TRBV18 to TRBJ2-3; 8 positions match TRBD2. With V trimmed by 3 bases and J by 2 bases, 1 base remained unmatched. Per the germline V gene, CDR1 is KGHSH and CDR2 is LQKENI. This CDR3 spans 14 amino acids. The CDR3, as DNA: TGTGCCAGCTCACCGGGACTAGACACAGATACGCAGTATTTT. Encoded protein: CASSPGLDTDTQYF.

This chain links TRBV7-9 with TRBJ2-1; no definite D call. The CDR3 is made up of 13 amino acids. CDR1 and CDR2 from the germline V gene are SEHNR and FQNEAQ (reference sequence). The germline V and J ends were trimmed by 2 bases and 14 bases, with 16 bases remaining between them. The CDR3 DNA reads as TGTGCCAGCAGCTTATACGGCCGTAGCTTGGAGTTCTTC. It yields the protein CASSLYGRSLEFF.

The chain links TRBV11-2 to TRBJ2-5; the match to TRBD2 covers 8 bases. Germline V gives CDR1 SGHAT, CDR2 FQNNGV. Losses at the gene ends were 5 bases for V and 0 bases for J; bases not matched to a gene: 11. The CDR3 has 17 residues. CDR3: CASSPSVTSGNQETQYF. In nucleotides, the CDR3 is TGTGCCAGCAGCCCGTCGGTCACTAGCGGCAACCAAGAGACCCAGTACTTC.

This clonotype occurred many times. The V call is TRBV2, the J call TRBJ2-2; TRBD2 matches 16 bases. The CDR3 covers 19 residues. J gave up 7 bases and V 5 bases, and 13 bases lay outside the gene matches. The germline V gene encodes CDR1 SNHLY and CDR2 FYNNEI. CDR3 loop: CASSPTPGTSGRAGGELFF. In nucleotides, the CDR3 is TGTGCCAGCAGTCCCACCCCAGGGACTAGCGGGAGGGCCGGCGGGGAGCTGTTTTTT.

Only a few counts were recorded for this clonotype. The gene calls are TRBV28 and TRBJ1-5; TRBD1 agrees at 7 bases. CDR1 and CDR2 from the germline V gene are MDHEN and SYDVKM. The CDR3 sequence is 15 residues long. V lost 6 bases and J lost 5; bases outside the gene matches: 10. CDR3 sequence reads: CASRPIDREYQPQHF. DNA for the CDR3: TGTGCCAGCAGACCCATCGACAGGGAGTATCAGCCCCAGCATTTT.

This clonotype showed up just a few times. The CDR3 loop is CASSPRGAGIGDTQYF. The CDR3, as DNA: TGCGCCAGCAGCCCACGGGGGGCAGGGATAGGGGATACGCAGTATTTT. V usage is TRBV5-1 and J usage is TRBJ2-3; D may be TRBD2 (7 bases). The CDR3 spans 16 residues. V dropped 4 bases and J dropped 6 bases, with 21 bases sitting between them. The germline V gene encodes CDR1 SGHRS and CDR2 YFSETQ.

This clonotype appeared many times. This rearrangement joins TRBV6-5 to TRBJ2-7, with 12 bases identical to TRBD2. The V segment lost 2 bases and the J segment 0 bases; nucleotides outside the gene matches: 14. CDR1 and CDR2 from the germline V gene are MNHEY and SVGAGI. CDR3 length: 20 amino acids. As DNA, the CDR3 is TGTGCCAGCAGTTACGACCTCTCCGGGACTAGCGGGCGGAGCTCCTACGAGCAGTACTTC. As protein: CASSYDLSGTSGRSSYEQYF.